This T cell receptor beta chain was documented in a study of CD4 and CD8 cells across lung adenocarcinoma regions. In TCRdb, the PCR reads were re-called with MiXCR into one record per CDR3 protein. Of under 8,500 distinct CDR3 sequences in the sample, 51% were seen once. The patients had localized lung adenocarcinoma, a non-small cell subtype. Concerning this clonotype itself: Germline is not matched at one junction end, which may reflect a read error.

The CDR3 totals 15 residues. Germline values: CDR1 SGHAT, CDR2 FQDESV (reference sequence). The TCR sequence derives from a female donor with lung adenocarcinoma. The CD4 and CD8 labels of this study may be unreliable. The sample was CD4+ T cells from the center of a lung tumor. The gene calls are TRBV11-1 and TRBJ2-3; D is unclear. CDR3 in amino acids: CASGLQALIADAQFF. DNA of the CDR3: TGTGCCAGCGGCCTCCAGGCGCTGATCGCAGATGCGCAGTTCTTT.